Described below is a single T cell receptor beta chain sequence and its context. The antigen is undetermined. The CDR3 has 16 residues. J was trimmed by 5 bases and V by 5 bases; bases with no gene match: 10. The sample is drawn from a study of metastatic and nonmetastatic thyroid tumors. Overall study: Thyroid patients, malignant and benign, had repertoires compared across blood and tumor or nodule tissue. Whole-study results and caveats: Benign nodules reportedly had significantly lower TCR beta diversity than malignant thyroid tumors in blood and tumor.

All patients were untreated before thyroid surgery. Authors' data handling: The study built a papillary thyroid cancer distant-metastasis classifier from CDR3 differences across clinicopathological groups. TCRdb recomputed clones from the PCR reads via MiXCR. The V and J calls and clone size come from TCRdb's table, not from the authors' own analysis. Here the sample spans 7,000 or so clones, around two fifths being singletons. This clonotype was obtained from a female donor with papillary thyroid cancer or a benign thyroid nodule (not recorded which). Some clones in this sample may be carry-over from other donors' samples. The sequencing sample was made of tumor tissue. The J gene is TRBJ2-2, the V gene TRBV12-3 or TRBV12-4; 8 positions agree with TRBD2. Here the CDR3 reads CASSPLLAAGTGELFF. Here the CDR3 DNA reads TGTGCCAGCAGTCCCTTACTAGCGGCGGGGACCGGGGAGCTGTTTTTT.